Listed here are 27 T cell receptor beta chains from one sample, sequenced in a study of blood T cell repertoires in COVID-19 (dated by TCRdb to 2020 to 2022). Receptors were amplified or captured by the immunoSEQ multiplex PCR assay. Entries here come from immuneACCESS through TCRdb and include only in-frame sequences with V and J called. Some clones fail to appear in such tables; in the studies checked, an unresolved V gene covers under half of the shortfall, and the cause of the remainder is unknown. For this sample the table gives about 100,000 clones, of which approximately 90% were detected only once. Roughly 2.1% of the sample belongs to the ten largest clones. Sequenced material: peripheral blood. The receptors come from a man over 45 with active COVID-19.

The V call is TRBV11-2, the J call TRBJ2-1; D is possibly TRBD2 (6 bases). V was cut by 0 bases and J by 6 bases, with 12 bases left in between. CDR3 length equals 15 residues. Germline CDR1 is SGHAT and CDR2 is FQNNGV. The CDR3 DNA reads as TGTGCCAGCAGCTTAGATCGGGGAGGCGGCAATGAGCAGTTCTTC. This codes for CASSLDRGGGNEQFF.

This chain links TRBV9 with TRBJ2-1; 11 nucleotides match TRBD2. With 5 bases clipped from V and 6 bases from J, the junction kept 7 bases outside the gene matches. There are 15 residues in the CDR3. Germline values: CDR1 SGDLS, CDR2 YYNGEE. The CDR3 nucleotides are TGTGCCAGCAGTTCTAGTAGCGGGAGGGGCAATGAGCAGTTCTTC. It codes for CASSSSSGRGNEQFF.

The gene calls are TRBV7-2 and TRBJ1-2; D not certain. Germline CDR1 and CDR2: SGHTA and FQGNSA. V was cut by 4 bases and J by 5 bases, with 11 bases left in between. The CDR3 length is 13 residues. The CDR3 loop is CASSSGHPYGYTF. For the CDR3, the DNA is TGTGCCAGCAGCTCTGGGCATCCTTATGGCTACACCTTC.

The chain carries TRBV20-1 and TRBJ2-7, with D perhaps TRBD1 (6 bases). Looked up from germline, CDR1 is DFQATT and CDR2 is SNEGSKA (reference sequence). This CDR3 is 11 amino acids long. Trimming stripped 5 bases from V and 12 bases from J, with 17 bases between. CDR3 in DNA: TGCAGTGCTCGAAGACAGGAGAGACTGTACTTC. This translates into CSARRQERLYF.

This clone was recorded only once. The rearrangement links TRBV19 to TRBJ1-1; 10 bases are a match to TRBD1. The CDR3 consists of 13 residues. V gave up 4 bases and J gave up 7 bases; unmatched junction bases: 3. From germline, CDR1 is LNHDA and CDR2 SQIVND (reference sequence). CDR3 in DNA: TGTGCCAGTAGTAAACGGACAGGGGGTGAAGCTTTCTTT. Its protein product is CASSKRTGGEAFF.

With respect to this clone: This may arise from a read error, as a much more abundant clone is one base away. The chain combines TRBV5-4 with TRBJ1-1; D perhaps matches TRBD1 (5 bases). The germline V gene has CDR1 SGHNT and CDR2 YYREEE (reference sequence). V was cut by 1 base and J by 5 bases, with 6 bases left in between. This CDR3 spans 12 amino acids. For the CDR3, the DNA is TGTGCCAGCAGCTTGCAGGGTACTGAAGCTTTCTTT. Residues: CASSLQGTEAFF.

V gene TRBV5-1 combines with J gene TRBJ1-2; TRBD1 aligns across 7 bases. CDR1 and CDR2 (germline): SGHRS, YFSETQ. CDR3 length equals 14 residues. The ends lost 4 bases at V and 4 bases at J; junction bases unmatched: 7. CDR3 loop: CASSPAGDSYGYTF. In nucleotides, the CDR3 is TGCGCCAGCAGCCCGGCCGGGGACAGCTATGGCTACACCTTC.

The chain couples TRBV15 to TRBJ2-1, with TRBD2 matching over 10 bases. Germline V gene data show CDR1 as LNHNV and CDR2 as YYDKDF (reference sequence). The CDR3 has 14 residues. Trimming at V came to 4 bases and at J to 6 bases, leaving 3 bases not matched to a gene. The DNA for the CDR3 is TGTGCCACCAGCAAACTAGCGGGGCCCAATGAGCAGTTCTTC. Its translation: CATSKLAGPNEQFF.

This clone was detected only once. V usage is TRBV5-4 and J usage is TRBJ2-5; 8 bases map to TRBD1. V was clipped by 4 bases and J by 1 base; unmatched bases: 6. The CDR3 spans 15 residues. Per germline, CDR1 SGHNT and CDR2 YYREEE (reference sequence). The CDR3, as DNA: TGTGCCAGCAGCCCAAGGACAGGGACCCAAGAGACCCAGTACTTC. It translates to CASSPRTGTQETQYF.

This clone was detected once. This chain uses TRBV25-1 with TRBJ2-3; D not resolved. Trimming cost V 6 bases and J 6 bases, with 19 bases left between them. Looked up from germline, CDR1 is MGHDK and CDR2 is SYGVNS. The CDR3 runs to 15 residues. The CDR3 coding sequence is TGTGCCAGCAGCCCTGGTCGTCCTAGTCCCGATACGCAGTATTTT. Protein: CASSPGRPSPDTQYF. Based on the CDR3 plus reference TRBV25-1 and TRBJ2-3, the full variable domain is EADIYQTPRYLVIGTGKKITLECSQTMGHDKMYWYQQDPGMELHLIHYSYGVNSTEKGDLSSESTVSRIRTEHFPLTLESARPSHTSQYLCASSPGRPSPDTQYFGPGTRLTVL.

The gene calls are TRBV24-1 and TRBJ1-1; maybe TRBD1 (6 bases). Germline CDR1 and CDR2: KGHDR and SFDVKD. There are 11 residues in the CDR3. The germline V and J ends were trimmed by 9 bases and 7 bases, with 11 bases remaining between them. This CDR3 is CATGRGGEAFF. For the CDR3, the DNA is TGTGCCACCGGGAGGGGGGGTGAAGCTTTCTTT.

This clone appeared a few times. V gene TRBV6-5 combines with J gene TRBJ2-3, with TRBD2 matching 9 bases. CDR3 length: 15 amino acids. Germline V gene data show CDR1 as MNHEY and CDR2 as SVGAGI. Losses at the gene ends were 2 bases for V and 1 base for J; bases not matched to a gene: 1. The CDR3 bases are TGTGCCAGCAGTTACCGACTAGCGGGCACAGATACGCAGTATTTT. As protein: CASSYRLAGTDTQYF.

The chain is built from TRBV5-4 and TRBJ1-1; D is unclear. Germline loops: CDR1 SGHNT, CDR2 YYREEE (reference sequence). This CDR3 spans 15 amino acids. The V and J ends lost 3 bases and 4 bases respectively, with 16 bases between them. The DNA of the CDR3 is TGTGCCAGCAGCTCCGATCGCGGGGAAGGCACTGAAGCTTTCTTT. It yields the protein CASSSDRGEGTEAFF.

The chain joins TRBV9 to TRBJ2-2; possibly TRBD1 for D (5 bases). The CDR3 spans 14 residues. Germline CDR1 and CDR2: SGDLS and YYNGEE. V dropped 4 bases and J dropped 4 bases, with 11 bases sitting between them. For the CDR3, the DNA is TGTGCCAGCAGCCCCGACAGTCCCACCGGGGAGCTGTTTTTT. Protein sequence: CASSPDSPTGELFF.

The rearrangement joins TRBV11-2 to TRBJ2-3; possible D gene TRBD2, 5 bases. This CDR3 comprises 13 residues. Trimming removed 5 bases at V and 6 bases at J, with 12 bases between. Germline lookup yields CDR1 SGHAT and CDR2 FQNNGV. CDR3 residues: CASSPKTGDTQYF. The CDR3 bases are TGTGCCAGCAGCCCCAAGACGGGGGATACGCAGTATTTT. Combining the CDR3 with reference TRBV11-2 and TRBJ2-3 gives the whole variable domain EAGVAQSPRYKIIEKRQSVAFWCNPISGHATLYWYQQILGQGPKLLIQFQNNGVVDDSQLPKDRFSAERLKGVDSTLKIQPAKLEDSAVYLCASSPKTGDTQYFGPGTRLTVL.

In DNA form, the CDR3 reads TGTGCCAGCAGTGATGGAGGCCACTCGTCAGAGACCCAGTACTTC. Encoded protein: CASSDGGHSSETQYF. V and J are TRBV2 and TRBJ2-5; TRBD2 is a possible D gene (5 bases). Trimming took 3 bases from V and 4 from J, leaving 15 bases between them. The V gene's germline CDR1 is SNHLY and CDR2 FYNNEI. This CDR3 contains 15 residues.

In the case of this clone: Other DNA variants within this sample encode the same CDR3. The chain links TRBV4-2 to TRBJ1-6, with a tentative D call TRBD1 (5 bases). V lost 0 bases and J 10 bases, leaving 16 bases between the germline ends. CDR3 length: 16 amino acids. Germline CDR1 and CDR2: LGHNA and YNFKEQ. The CDR3 reads CASSQDLASPGSPLHF. In DNA form, the CDR3 reads TGTGCCAGCAGCCAAGATCTGGCCTCCCCAGGGTCACCCCTCCACTTT.

This chain's CDR3 is CSVEGGRQRTDTQYF. The CDR3 region has the DNA TGCAGCGTTGAAGGGGGGAGGCAGCGCACAGATACGCAGTATTTT. This chain links TRBV29-1 with TRBJ2-3; perhaps TRBD2 as D (6 bases). The CDR3 length is 15 residues. The V and J ends lost 1 base and 1 base respectively, with 12 bases between them. Germline V gene data show CDR1 as SQVTM and CDR2 as ANQGSEA.

The V and J genes are TRBV4-1 and TRBJ1-5; TRBD1 might be the D (5 bases). Between the trimmed V and J ends, which lost 5 bases and 2 bases, there was a span of 13 bases. Germline V gene data show CDR1 as MGHRA and CDR2 as YSYEKL. This CDR3 has 15 amino acids. CDR3 in DNA: TGCGCCAGCAGCTCCACGGGGGGAGGCAATCAGCCCCAGCATTTT. This translates into CASSSTGGGNQPQHF.

The V call is TRBV5-6, the J call TRBJ2-7; D possibly corresponds to TRBD2 (6 bases). Per the germline V gene, CDR1 is SGHDT and CDR2 is YYEEEE. Trimming took off 4 bases at V and 3 bases at J, with 14 bases between the two ends. The CDR3 loop spans 14 amino acids. This chain's CDR3 is CASSPGPSDYEQYV. CDR3 bases: TGTGCCAGCAGCCCGGGCCCTAGCGACTACGAGCAGTACGTC.

The chain has TRBV10-3 and TRBJ2-3; 7 bases align to TRBD1. This CDR3 spans 16 amino acids. Germline V lookup: CDR1 ENHRY, CDR2 SYGVKD. J was trimmed by 0 bases and V by 3 bases; bases with no gene match: 6. CDR3 residues: CAISDLGTVSTDTQYF. The CDR3 region has the DNA TGTGCCATCAGTGACCTAGGGACAGTTAGCACAGATACGCAGTATTTT.

V and J are TRBV7-9 and TRBJ2-7; the match to TRBD1 covers 9 bases. Trimming removed 10 bases from V and 7 bases from J; junction bases left unmatched: 11. Germline lookup yields CDR1 SEHNR and CDR2 FQNEAQ (reference sequence). CDR3 size: 13 residues. The CDR3 DNA is TGTGCCACCTCGTTACAGGGGGCGGGAGAGCAGTACTTC. Protein sequence: CATSLQGAGEQYF.

The CDR3 protein is CASTEGGSSYNEQFF. The CDR3 DNA is TGTGCCAGCACCGAGGGGGGGTCCTCCTACAATGAGCAGTTCTTC. The chain uses TRBV6-5 and TRBJ2-1; perhaps TRBD2 as D (7 bases). This CDR3 contains 15 residues. V shed 7 bases and J shed 0 bases, with 13 bases lying between them. Germline V CDR1 and CDR2: MNHEY, SVGAGI.

The rearrangement links TRBV7-8 to TRBJ2-7, with 11 bases identical to TRBD1. Trimming cost V 2 bases and J 4 bases; bases outside gene matches: 4. Germline CDR1 reads SGHVS; CDR2 reads FQNEAQ. The CDR3 is 15 residues long. The CDR3 region is CASSLPGQGVYEQYF. In DNA form, the CDR3 reads TGTGCCAGCAGCTTACCGGGACAGGGGGTTTACGAGCAGTACTTC.

J is TRBJ1-6 and V is TRBV5-1; D is ambiguous. The CDR3 has 15 amino acids. In germline, CDR1 is SGHRS, CDR2 YFSETQ. V lost 0 bases and J 2 bases, leaving 6 bases between the germline ends. Here the CDR3 DNA reads TGCGCCAGCAGCTTGGACAGAGCCTATAATTCACCCCTCCACTTT. This translates into CASSLDRAYNSPLHF.

The chain links TRBV5-4 to TRBJ2-2; 8 bases align to TRBD2. Germline V gene sequence: CDR1 SGHNT, CDR2 YYREEE (reference sequence). With V trimmed by 4 bases and J by 4 bases, 6 bases remained unmatched. CDR3 length equals 15 residues. The CDR3 DNA reads as TGTGCCAGCAGCCCGGGGGGGGATTCCACCGGGGAGCTGTTTTTT. Its protein product is CASSPGGDSTGELFF.

The rearrangement links TRBV14 to TRBJ2-3; 13 nucleotides line up with TRBD2. Germline-derived CDR1 and CDR2 are SGHDN and FVKESK. J was trimmed by 6 bases and V by 6 bases; bases with no gene match: 9. The CDR3 spans 16 residues. The CDR3 spells CASSPRLAGGGDTQYF. CDR3 bases: TGTGCCAGCAGTCCTCGACTAGCGGGAGGAGGCGATACGCAGTATTTT.